The 2 T cell receptor beta chains reported below all come from one sample, sequenced in a study of T cells after posttransplantation cyclophosphamide. Only in-frame clones appear in the TCRdb table, and some are missing; sequencing was by immunoSEQ multiplex PCR. In the table there are nearly 7,000 clones, approximately 98% of which are singletons. Specimen: naive CD8+ T cells sorted from PBMCs. These receptors originate from a young woman in good health and a related stem cell transplant donor.

This sequence joins TRBV7-2 and TRBJ2-7; 13 positions match TRBD2. Germline V gene sequence: CDR1 SGHTA, CDR2 FQGNSA. CDR3 size: 14 residues. The V and J ends lost 4 bases and 4 bases, in that order; junction bases with no gene match: 1. The CDR3 DNA is TGTGCCAGCAGCTGGACTAGCGGGGGTTACGAGCAGTACTTC. It specifies CASSWTSGGYEQYF.

The chain joins TRBV7-8 to TRBJ1-1; TRBD1 might be the D (5 bases). The CDR3 totals 15 residues. The ends were cut back, 2 bases at V and 2 bases at J, with 12 bases in the middle. Germline CDR1 and CDR2: SGHVS and FQNEAQ. The CDR3 here is CASSLSGRANTEAFF. The CDR3 DNA reads as TGTGCCAGCAGCTTATCTGGCAGGGCAAACACTGAAGCTTTCTTT.